The T cell receptor beta chain under discussion was sequenced for a study of blood T cell repertoires in COVID-19. Across the study: Nucleic acid was either cDNA or gDNA, and it came from T cells, B-cell-depleted T cells, or PBMCs.

This clone has a single count. Sequencing used immunoSEQ multiplex PCR; TCRdb keeps in-frame clones, though not all of them. The sample lists about 340,000 clones; around nine tenths were seen once. Per germline, CDR1 MNHEY and CDR2 SMNVEV (reference sequence). The CDR3 runs to 17 residues. With V trimmed by 0 bases and J by 4 bases, 10 bases remained unmatched. The source material was peripheral blood. The chain is built from TRBV27 and TRBJ2-5; 8 bases are shared with TRBD1. The receptor's source is a woman in her 70s with COVID-19, enrolled during active disease. CDR3 in DNA: TGTGCCAGCAGTTTATCGCCCAGGGGGCTTTTGGTAGAGACCCAGTACTTC. It encodes CASSLSPRGLLVETQYF.